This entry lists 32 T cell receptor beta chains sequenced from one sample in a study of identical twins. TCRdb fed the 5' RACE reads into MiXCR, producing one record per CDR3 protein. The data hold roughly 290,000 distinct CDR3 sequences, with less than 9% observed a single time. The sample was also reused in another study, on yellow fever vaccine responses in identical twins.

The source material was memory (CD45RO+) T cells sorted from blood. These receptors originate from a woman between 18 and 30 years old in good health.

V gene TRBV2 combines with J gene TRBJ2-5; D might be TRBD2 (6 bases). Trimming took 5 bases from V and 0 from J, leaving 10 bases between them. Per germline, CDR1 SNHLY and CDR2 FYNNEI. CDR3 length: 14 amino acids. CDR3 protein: CASSILANQETQYF. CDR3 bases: TGTGCCAGCAGTATCCTAGCGAACCAAGAGACCCAGTACTTC.

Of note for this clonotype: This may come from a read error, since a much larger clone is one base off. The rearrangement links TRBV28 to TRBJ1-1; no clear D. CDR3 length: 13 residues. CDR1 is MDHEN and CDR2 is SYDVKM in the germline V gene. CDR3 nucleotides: TGTGCCAGCAGTTTAAGGGTCACCACTGAAGCTTTGTTT. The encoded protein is CASSLRVTTEALF.

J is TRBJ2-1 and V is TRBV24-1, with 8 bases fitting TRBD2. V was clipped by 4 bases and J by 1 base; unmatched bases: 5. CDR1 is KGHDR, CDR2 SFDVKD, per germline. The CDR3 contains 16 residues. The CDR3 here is CATSESGGKSYNEQFF. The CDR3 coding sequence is TGTGCCACCAGTGAGAGCGGGGGTAAGTCCTACAATGAGCAGTTCTTC.

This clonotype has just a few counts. CDR3 in amino acids: CSVVGRGTGELFF. The CDR3, as DNA: TGCAGCGTTGTTGGCCGGGGGACCGGGGAGCTGTTTTTT. The genes are TRBV29-1 and TRBJ2-2, with TRBD2 as a possible D gene (6 bases). CDR3 length: 13 residues. Germline V gene data show CDR1 as SQVTM and CDR2 as ANQGSEA. V was shortened by 4 bases and J by 5 bases, with 11 bases between the two germline ends.

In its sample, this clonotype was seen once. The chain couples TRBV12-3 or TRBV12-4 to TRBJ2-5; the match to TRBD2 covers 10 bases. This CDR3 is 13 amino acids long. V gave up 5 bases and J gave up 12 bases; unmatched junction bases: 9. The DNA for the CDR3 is TGTGCCAGCAGTCGGTACACTAGCGGGGAGAAGTACTTC. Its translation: CASSRYTSGEKYF.

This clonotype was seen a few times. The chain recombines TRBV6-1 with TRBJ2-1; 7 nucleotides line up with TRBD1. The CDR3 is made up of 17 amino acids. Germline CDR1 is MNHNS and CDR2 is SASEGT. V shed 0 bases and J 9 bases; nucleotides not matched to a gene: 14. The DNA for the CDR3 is TGTGCCAGCAGTGAAGCGATTATCTTTAGGGACAGAGGTGAGCAGTTCTTC. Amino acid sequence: CASSEAIIFRDRGEQFF.

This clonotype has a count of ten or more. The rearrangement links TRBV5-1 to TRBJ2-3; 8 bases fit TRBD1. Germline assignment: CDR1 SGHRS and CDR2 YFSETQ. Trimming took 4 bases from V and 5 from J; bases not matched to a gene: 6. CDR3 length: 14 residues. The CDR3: CASSPGQGQDTQYF. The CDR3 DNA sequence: TGCGCCAGCAGCCCCGGACAGGGCCAAGATACGCAGTATTTT.

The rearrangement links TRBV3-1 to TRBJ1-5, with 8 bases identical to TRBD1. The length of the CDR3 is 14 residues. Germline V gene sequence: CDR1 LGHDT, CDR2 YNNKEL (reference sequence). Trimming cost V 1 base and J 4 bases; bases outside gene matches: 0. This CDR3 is CASSQGTGNQPQHF. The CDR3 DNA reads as TGTGCCAGCAGCCAAGGGACAGGGAATCAGCCCCAGCATTTT.

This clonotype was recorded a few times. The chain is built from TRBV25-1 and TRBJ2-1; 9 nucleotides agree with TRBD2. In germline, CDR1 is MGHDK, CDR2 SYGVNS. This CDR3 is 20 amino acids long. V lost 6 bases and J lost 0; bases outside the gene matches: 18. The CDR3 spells CASSNTLAGVSRSSYNEQFF. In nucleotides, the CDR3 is TGTGCCAGCAGCAATACATTAGCGGGAGTATCTCGGAGCTCCTACAATGAGCAGTTCTTC.

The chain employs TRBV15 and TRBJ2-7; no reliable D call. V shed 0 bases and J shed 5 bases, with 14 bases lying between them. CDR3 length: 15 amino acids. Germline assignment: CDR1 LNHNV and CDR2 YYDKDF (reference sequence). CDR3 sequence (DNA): TGTGCCACCAGCAGAGAAACGACCAAATCAGACGAGCAGTACTTC. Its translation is CATSRETTKSDEQYF.

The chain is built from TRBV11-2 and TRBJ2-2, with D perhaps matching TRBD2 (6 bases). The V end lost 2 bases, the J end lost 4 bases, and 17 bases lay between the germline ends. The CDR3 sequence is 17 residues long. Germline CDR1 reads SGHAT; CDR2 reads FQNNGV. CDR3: CASSLTASVTSTGELFF. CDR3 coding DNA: TGTGCCAGCAGCTTAACGGCTAGCGTGACCTCCACCGGGGAGCTGTTTTTT.

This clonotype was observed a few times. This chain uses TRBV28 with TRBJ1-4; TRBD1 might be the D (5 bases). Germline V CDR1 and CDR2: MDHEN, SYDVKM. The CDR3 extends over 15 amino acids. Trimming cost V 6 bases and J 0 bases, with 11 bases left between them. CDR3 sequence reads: CASRSQGPTNEKLFF. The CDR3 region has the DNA TGTGCCAGCAGGTCTCAGGGACCAACTAATGAAAAACTGTTTTTT.

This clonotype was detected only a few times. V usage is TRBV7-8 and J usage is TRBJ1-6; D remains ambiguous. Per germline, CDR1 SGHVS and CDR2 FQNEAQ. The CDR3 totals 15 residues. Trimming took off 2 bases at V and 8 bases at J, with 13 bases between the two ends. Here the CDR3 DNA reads TGTGCCAGCAGCTTACAGAGGCAGTCCTATTCACCCCTCCACTTT. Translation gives CASSLQRQSYSPLHF.

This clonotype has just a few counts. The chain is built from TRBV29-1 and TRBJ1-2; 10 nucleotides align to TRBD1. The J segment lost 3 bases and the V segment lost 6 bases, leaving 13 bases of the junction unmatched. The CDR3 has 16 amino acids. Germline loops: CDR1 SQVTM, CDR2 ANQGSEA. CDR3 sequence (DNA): TGCAGCGTGCCGAGGGGACAGGGGTTTAGGGACTATGGCTACACCTTC. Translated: CSVPRGQGFRDYGYTF.

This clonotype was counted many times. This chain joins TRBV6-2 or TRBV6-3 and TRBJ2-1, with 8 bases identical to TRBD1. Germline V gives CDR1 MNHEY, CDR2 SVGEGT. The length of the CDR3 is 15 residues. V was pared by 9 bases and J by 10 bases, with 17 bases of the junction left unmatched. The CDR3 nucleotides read TGTGCCAGTGTAGGGGGACAGGACGTTATCGGGGAGCAGTTCTTC. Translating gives CASVGGQDVIGEQFF.

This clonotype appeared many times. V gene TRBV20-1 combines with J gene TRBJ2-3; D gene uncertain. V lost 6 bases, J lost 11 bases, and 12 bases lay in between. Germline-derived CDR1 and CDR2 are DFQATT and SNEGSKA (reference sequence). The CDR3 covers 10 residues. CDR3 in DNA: TGCAGTGCCGTCAAAAGCTGGCAGTATTTT. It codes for CSAVKSWQYF.

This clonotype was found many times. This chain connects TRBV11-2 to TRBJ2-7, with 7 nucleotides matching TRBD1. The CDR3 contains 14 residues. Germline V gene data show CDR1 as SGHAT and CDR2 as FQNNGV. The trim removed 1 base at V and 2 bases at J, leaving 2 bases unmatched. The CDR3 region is CASSLGTGTYEQYF. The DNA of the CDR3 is TGTGCCAGCAGCTTAGGGACAGGCACCTACGAGCAGTACTTC.

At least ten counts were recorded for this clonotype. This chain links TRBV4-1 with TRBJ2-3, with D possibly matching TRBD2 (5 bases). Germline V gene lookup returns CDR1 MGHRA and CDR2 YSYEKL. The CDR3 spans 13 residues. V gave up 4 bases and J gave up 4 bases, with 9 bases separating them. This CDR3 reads CASSRSGADTQYF. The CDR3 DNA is TGCGCCAGCAGCCGCTCCGGGGCAGATACGCAGTATTTT.

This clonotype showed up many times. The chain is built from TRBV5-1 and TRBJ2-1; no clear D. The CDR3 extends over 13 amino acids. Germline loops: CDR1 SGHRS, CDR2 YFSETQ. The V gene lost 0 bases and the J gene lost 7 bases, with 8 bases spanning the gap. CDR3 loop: CASSLEHGNEQFF. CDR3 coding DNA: TGCGCCAGCAGCTTGGAACATGGGAATGAGCAGTTCTTC.

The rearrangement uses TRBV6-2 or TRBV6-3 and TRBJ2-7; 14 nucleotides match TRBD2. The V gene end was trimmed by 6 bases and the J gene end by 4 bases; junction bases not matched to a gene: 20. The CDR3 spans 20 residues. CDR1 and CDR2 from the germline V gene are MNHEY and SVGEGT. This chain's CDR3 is CASSPHHLPGGLAGAYEQYF. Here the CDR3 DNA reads TGTGCCAGCAGCCCGCACCACCTTCCCGGGGGACTAGCGGGAGCGTACGAGCAGTACTTC.

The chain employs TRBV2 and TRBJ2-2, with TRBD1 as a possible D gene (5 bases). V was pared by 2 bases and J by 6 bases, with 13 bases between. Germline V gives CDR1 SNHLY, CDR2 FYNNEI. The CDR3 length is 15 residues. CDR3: CASSETGRAPGELFF. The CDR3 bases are TGTGCCAGCAGTGAAACAGGCAGGGCTCCCGGGGAGCTGTTTTTT.

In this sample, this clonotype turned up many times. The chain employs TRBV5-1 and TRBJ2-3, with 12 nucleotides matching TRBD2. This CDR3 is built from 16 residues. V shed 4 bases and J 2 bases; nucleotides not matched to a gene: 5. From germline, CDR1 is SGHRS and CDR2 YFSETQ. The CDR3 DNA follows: TGCGCCAGCAGCCTTCGGACTAGCGGGGCCACAGATACGCAGTATTTT. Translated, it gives CASSLRTSGATDTQYF.

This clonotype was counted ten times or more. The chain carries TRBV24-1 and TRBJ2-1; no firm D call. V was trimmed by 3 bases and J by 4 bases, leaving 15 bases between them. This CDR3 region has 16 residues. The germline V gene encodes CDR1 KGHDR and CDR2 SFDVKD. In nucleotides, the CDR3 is TGTGCCACCAGTGATGAGGCGTCCTTAGCTTACAATGAGCAGTTCTTC. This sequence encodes CATSDEASLAYNEQFF.

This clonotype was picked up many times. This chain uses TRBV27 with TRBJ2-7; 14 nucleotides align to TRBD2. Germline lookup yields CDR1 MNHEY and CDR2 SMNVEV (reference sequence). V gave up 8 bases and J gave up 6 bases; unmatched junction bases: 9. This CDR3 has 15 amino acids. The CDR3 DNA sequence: TGTGCCAGCCGTCGACTAGCGGGAGGGGCGGCCGAGCAGTACTTC. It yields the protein CASRRLAGGAAEQYF.

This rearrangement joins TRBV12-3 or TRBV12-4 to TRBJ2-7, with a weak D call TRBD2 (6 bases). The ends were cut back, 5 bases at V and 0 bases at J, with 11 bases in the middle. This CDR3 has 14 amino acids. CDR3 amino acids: CASSAGLHSYEQYV. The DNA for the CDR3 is TGTGCCAGCAGTGCGGGACTGCACTCCTACGAGCAGTACGTC.

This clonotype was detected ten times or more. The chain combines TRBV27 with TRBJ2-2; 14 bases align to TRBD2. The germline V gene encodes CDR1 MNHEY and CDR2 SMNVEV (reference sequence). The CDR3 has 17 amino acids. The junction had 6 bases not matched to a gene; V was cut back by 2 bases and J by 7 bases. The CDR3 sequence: CASSLIGTSGGGGELFF. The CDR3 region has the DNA TGTGCCAGCAGTTTAATAGGGACTAGCGGGGGTGGCGGGGAGCTGTTTTTT.

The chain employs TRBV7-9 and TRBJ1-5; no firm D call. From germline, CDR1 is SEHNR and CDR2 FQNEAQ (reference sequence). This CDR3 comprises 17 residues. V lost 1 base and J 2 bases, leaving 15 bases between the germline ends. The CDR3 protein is CASSLGEKNVGNQPQHF. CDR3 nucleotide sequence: TGTGCCAGCAGCTTAGGGGAGAAAAATGTTGGCAATCAGCCCCAGCATTTT.

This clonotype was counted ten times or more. The chain's CDR3 is CASRKETDTQYF. DNA of the CDR3: TGTGCCAGCAGAAAGGAAACAGATACGCAGTATTTT. V gene TRBV25-1 combines with J gene TRBJ2-3; D unclear. V dropped 6 bases and J dropped 3 bases, with 7 bases sitting between them. CDR3 size: 12 residues. The germline V gene encodes CDR1 MGHDK and CDR2 SYGVNS. The full variable domain, its missing parts supplied by reference TRBV25-1 and TRBJ2-3, is EADIYQTPRYLVIGTGKKITLECSQTMGHDKMYWYQQDPGMELHLIHYSYGVNSTEKGDLSSESTVSRIRTEHFPLTLESARPSHTSQYLCASRKETDTQYFGPGTRLTVL.

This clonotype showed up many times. CDR3 nucleotide sequence: TGCGCCAGCAGCCAAGGAGGGGGAGGAGATACGCAGTATTTT. Translating gives CASSQGGGGDTQYF. The V and J genes are TRBV4-1 and TRBJ2-3; tentatively, D is TRBD1 or TRBD2 (6 bases each). The CDR3 consists of 14 residues. CDR1 and CDR2 from the germline V gene are MGHRA and YSYEKL. The ends were cut back, 1 base at V and 5 bases at J, with 10 bases in the middle.

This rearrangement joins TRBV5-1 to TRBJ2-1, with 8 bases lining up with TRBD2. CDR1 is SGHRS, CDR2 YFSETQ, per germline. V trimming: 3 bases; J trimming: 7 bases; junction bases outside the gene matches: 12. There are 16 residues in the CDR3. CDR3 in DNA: TGCGCCAGCAGCTCCAATAGCGGGGCGGTGGGGAATGAGCAGTTCTTC. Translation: CASSSNSGAVGNEQFF.

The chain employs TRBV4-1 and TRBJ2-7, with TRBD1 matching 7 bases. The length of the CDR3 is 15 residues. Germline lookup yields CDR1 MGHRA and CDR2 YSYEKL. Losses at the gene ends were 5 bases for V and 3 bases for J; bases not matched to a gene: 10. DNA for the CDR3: TGCGCCAGCAGCGTCGGACAGGACACGATCTACGAGCAGTACTTC. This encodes CASSVGQDTIYEQYF.

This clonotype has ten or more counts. The CDR3 protein is CASSQGVQNEQYV. The CDR3 DNA sequence: TGTGCCAGCAGCCAAGGTGTTCAGAACGAGCAGTACGTC. This chain links TRBV3-1 with TRBJ2-7; D is undetermined. The germline gives CDR1 LGHDT, CDR2 YNNKEL (reference sequence). V dropped 1 base and J dropped 5 bases, with 9 bases sitting between them. The CDR3 runs 13 residues.